The source of this T cell receptor beta chain is a study of blood T cell repertoires in COVID-19. This CDR3 has 12 residues. V lost 3 bases and J 6 bases, leaving 9 bases between the germline ends. Germline CDR1 MNHEY, CDR2 SMNVEV (reference sequence). Only a few counts were recorded for this clone. The data were produced by immunoSEQ multiplex PCR, yet TCRdb's version contains in-frame clones alone and is incomplete. Of over 70,000 clones in the sample, approximately 80% were seen once. Sequenced sample: peripheral blood. This chain joins TRBV27 and TRBJ2-7; D might be TRBD1 (5 bases). The receptor was derived from a man between 70 and 80 years old who had recovered from COVID-19. The CDR3 loop reads CASSFSQGEQYF. CDR3 bases: TGTGCCAGCAGTTTTAGCCAGGGCGAGCAGTACTTC.